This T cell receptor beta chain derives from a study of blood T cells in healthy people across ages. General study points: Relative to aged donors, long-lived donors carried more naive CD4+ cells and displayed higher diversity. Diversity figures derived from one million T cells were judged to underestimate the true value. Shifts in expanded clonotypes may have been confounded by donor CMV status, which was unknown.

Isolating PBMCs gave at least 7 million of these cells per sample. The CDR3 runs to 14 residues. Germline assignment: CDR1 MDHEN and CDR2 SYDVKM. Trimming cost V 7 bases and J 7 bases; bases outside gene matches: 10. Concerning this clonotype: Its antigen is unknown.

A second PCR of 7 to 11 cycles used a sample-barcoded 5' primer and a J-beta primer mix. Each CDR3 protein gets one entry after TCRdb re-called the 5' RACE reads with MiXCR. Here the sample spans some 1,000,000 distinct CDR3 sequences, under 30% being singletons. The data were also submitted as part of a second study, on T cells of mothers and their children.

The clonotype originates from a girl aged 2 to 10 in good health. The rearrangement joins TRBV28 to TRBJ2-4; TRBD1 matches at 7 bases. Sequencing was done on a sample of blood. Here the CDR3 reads CASNVQGFRNIQYF. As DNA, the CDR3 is TGTGCCAGCAATGTACAGGGGTTCAGGAACATTCAGTACTTC. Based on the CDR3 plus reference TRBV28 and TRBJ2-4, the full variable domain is DVKVTQSSRYLVKRTGEKVFLECVQDMDHENMFWYRQDPGLGLRLIYFSYDVKMKEKGDIPEGYSVSREKKERFSLILESASTNQTSMYLCASNVQGFRNIQYFGAGTRLSVL.